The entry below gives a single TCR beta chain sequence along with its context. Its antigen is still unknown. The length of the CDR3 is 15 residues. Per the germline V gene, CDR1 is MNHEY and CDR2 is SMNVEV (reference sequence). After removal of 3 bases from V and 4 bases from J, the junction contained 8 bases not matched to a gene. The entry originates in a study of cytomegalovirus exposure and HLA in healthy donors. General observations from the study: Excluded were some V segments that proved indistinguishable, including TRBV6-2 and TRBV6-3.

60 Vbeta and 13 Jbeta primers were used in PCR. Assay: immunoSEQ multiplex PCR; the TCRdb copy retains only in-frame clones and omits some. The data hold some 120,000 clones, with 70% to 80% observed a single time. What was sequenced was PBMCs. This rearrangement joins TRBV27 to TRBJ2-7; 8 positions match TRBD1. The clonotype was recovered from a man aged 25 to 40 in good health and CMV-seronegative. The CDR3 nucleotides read TGTGCCAGCAGTTTCACGGGACAGGCCGGGTACGAGCAGTACTTC. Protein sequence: CASSFTGQAGYEQYF.